This T cell receptor beta chain was obtained from a study of beta chain features in type 1 diabetes (dated by TCRdb to the late 2010s). Regarding the complete study: Patients and healthy donors did not differ in mean age, gender distribution, total cell number or subset yield. The study compared TCRB repertoires of sorted circulating CD4+ T cell subsets between recently diagnosed type 1 diabetes patients and matched healthy donors. Naive and central memory subsets were obtained from all 30 or so donors, but regulatory and stem cell-like memory subsets were isolated from only 8 patients and 8 healthy donors. A total of roughly 100 million sorted cells were examined across all samples, and the number of cells per subset was strongly correlated with RNA yield. Study-level results and caveats: Shorter templates might have been favored by PCR, but patient and control samples were amplified and corrected together, so both groups would have been affected equally by any skew. At VDJ recombination sites, patients with type 1 diabetes made fewer insertions and deleted more nucleotides, a pattern implying thymic rearrangement abnormalities. Because the HLA sub-analyses included only small numbers of individuals, any influence of HLA type on TCRB rearrangement was left unresolved. Naive, central memory and regulatory TCRB repertoires appeared more similar among patients than among healthy donors. Sequencing cDNA rather than genomic DNA could over-represent highly expressing activated cells, although activation and CD3 levels did not differ between groups. In all four CD4+ subsets, TCRB CDR3 length was moderately but significantly shorter in type 1 diabetes patients.

From each donor, a single peripheral blood sample of approximately 0.11 L on average was drawn into heparinised tubes. Using a panel that included CD45RO, CCR7, CD25, CD127, CD95 and CD27, naive, central memory, regulatory and stem cell-like memory CD4+ T cells were sorted on a BD FACSAria II. A purity above 95% was achieved for all sorted populations. PBMCs were separated immediately by Lymphoprep density gradient centrifugation and were stained directly, without being cultured. Samples were stained and sorted in pairs, with one healthy donor and one patient per experiment, so that batch effects were minimized. From the germline V gene, CDR1 is ENHRY and CDR2 is SYGVKD. From the cysteine up to the phenylalanine, the CDR3 has a length of 16 residues. Only the CDR3 part of the read is kept: 48 bases, read in frame from the first base. V is reduced by 2 bases and J by 0 bases, leaving a spacing of 11 bases between them.

The entire isolated RNA was reverse transcribed using the High Capacity cDNA Reverse Transcription Kit, and thus expressed TCRB transcripts were sequenced. Deep immunoSEQ sequencing was performed on naive, central memory and regulatory T cell samples, with an average of roughly 3.5 million total reads per sample. Sorted cells were lysed in RLT buffer and RNA was extracted with DNase-treated RNeasy Micro or Mini kits, depending on cell number. To prevent cross-contamination, every cell subset was processed on its own, while patient and healthy donor samples were processed together. The immunoSEQ multiplex PCR was used to amplify TCRB sequences from cDNA, yielding 87-bp fragments that span the CDR3 region. Amplicons were sequenced on the Illumina HiSeq platform. In the authors' own workflow: PCR bias was computationally corrected using synthetic template baselines, reads within Hamming distance 2 were collapsed, and singletons that could not be merged were discarded. Reads were aligned against IMGT so that V, D and J genes, CDR3 length and insertions or deletions at six rearrangement sites could be assigned. Clonotype counts were normalized to sorted cell number within each subset before computing true diversity and Gini coefficients with the tcR R package. Repertoire sharing was quantified using the overlap coefficient calculated on TCRB nucleotide sequences. Out-of-frame TCRB sequences from naive cells were analyzed to stand in for the pre-selection repertoire. The source is immuneACCESS, and TCRdb retained only in-frame sequences with V and J called. Part of the clones is not carried over; for the studies checked, unresolved V genes explain less than half of this, and the remainder is unexplained. The DNA gave D and trimming, while V, J and clone size come from that table. The sample records just over 600,000 clones, 15% to 17% of which are singletons. The leading ten clones occupy about 0.086% of the sample.

With regard to this clone: Its target antigen remains unknown. Base quality data are lacking; no much larger clone is found one base away.

This sequence was found in a man younger than 30 in good health. Recombination connected TRBV10-3 to TRBJ2-1; the D gene remains uncertain. Sequencing was performed on naive CD4+ T cells from blood. In light of the paper, this sample's cell subset or site label describes: true naive CD4+ T cells. The CDR3 region: CAISEHSLSSYNEQFF. The DNA sequence is given as TGTGCCATCAGTGAGCATTCGTTAAGCTCCTACAATGAGCAGTTCTTC.